This TCR beta chain came from a study of blood T cells in healthy people across ages. Ten milliliters was the volume of peripheral blood drawn from each donor. A second about 6 to 12 cycle PCR used barcoded and J-beta primers. CDR3-containing paired-end reads numbering at least 2.5 million came from each sample. MiXCR, applied by TCRdb to the 5' RACE reads, yields one record per CDR3 protein. The sample has about 970,000 distinct CDR3 sequences, roughly half seen once. Germline V CDR1 and CDR2: SGHVS, FNYEAQ. The CDR3 length is 13 residues. Trimming took 5 bases from V and 7 from J; bases not matched to a gene: 7.

The sample comprised blood. This receptor was taken from a woman in her sixties or seventies in good health. V and J are TRBV7-6 and TRBJ1-2, with TRBD1 identical over 7 bases. The DNA for the CDR3 is TGTGCCAGCAGCAAGACCGGGACAGTTGGCTACACCTTC. It specifies CASSKTGTVGYTF.